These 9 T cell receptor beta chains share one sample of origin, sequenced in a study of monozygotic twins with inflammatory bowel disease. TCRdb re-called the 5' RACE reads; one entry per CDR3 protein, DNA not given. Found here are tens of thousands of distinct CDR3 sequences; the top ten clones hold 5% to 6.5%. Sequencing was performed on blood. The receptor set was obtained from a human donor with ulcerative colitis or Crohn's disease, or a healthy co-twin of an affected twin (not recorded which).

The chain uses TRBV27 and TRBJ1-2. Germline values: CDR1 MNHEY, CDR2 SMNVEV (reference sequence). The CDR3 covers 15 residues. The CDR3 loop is CASSLKGGGNYGYTF.

The CDR3 protein is CASIESRDRGFHEQFF. The gene calls are TRBV7-8 and TRBJ2-1; lacking DNA, the TRBD1 call made by TCRdb goes unchecked. The CDR3 loop spans 16 amino acids. Germline V lookup: CDR1 SGHVS, CDR2 FQNEAQ.

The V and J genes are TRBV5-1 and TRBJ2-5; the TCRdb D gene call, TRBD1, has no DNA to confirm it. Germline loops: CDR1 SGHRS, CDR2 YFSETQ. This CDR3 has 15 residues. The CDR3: CASTEGQGNQETQYF.

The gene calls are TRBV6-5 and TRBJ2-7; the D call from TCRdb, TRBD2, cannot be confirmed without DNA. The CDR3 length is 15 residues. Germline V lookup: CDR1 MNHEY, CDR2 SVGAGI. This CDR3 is CASSYSTASPNEQYF.

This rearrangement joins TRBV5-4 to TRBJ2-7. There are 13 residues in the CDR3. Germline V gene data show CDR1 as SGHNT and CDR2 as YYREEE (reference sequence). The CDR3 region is CASSSISSYEQYF.

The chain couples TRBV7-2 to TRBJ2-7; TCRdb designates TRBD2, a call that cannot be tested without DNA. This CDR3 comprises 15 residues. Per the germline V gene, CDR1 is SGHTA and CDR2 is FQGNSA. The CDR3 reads CASSSARGWRDEQYF.

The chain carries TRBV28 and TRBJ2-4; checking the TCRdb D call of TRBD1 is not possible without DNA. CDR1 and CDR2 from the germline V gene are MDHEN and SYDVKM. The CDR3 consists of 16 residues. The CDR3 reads CASSAGHTADKNIQYF.

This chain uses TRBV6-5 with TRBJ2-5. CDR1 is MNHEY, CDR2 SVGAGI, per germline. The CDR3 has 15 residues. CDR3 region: CASSYGGGLQETQYF.

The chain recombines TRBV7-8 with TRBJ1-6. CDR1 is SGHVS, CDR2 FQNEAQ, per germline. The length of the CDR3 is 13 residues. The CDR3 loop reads CASSLVVASPLHF.